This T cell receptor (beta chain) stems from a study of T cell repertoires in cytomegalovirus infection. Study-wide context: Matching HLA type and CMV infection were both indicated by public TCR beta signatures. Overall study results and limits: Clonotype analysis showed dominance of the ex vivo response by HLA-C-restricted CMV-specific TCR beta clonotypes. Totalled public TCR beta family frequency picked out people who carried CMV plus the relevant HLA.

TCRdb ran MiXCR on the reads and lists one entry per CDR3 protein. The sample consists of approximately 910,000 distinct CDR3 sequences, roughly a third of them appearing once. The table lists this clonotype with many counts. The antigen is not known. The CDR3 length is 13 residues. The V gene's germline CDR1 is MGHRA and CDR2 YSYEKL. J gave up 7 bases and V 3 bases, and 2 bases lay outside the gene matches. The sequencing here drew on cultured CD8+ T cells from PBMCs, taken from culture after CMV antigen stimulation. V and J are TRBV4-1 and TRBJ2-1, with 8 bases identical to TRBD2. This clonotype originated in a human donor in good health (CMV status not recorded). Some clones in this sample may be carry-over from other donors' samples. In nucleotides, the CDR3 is TGCGCCAGCAGCCACCCGGGAGGGAATGAGCAGTTCTTC. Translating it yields CASSHPGGNEQFF.